This T cell receptor (beta chain) was identified in a study of T cell repertoires in cytomegalovirus infection. Study details: Used in the study were CMV epitopes, some recently identified and HLA-C-restricted, others well-studied and HLA-B-restricted. It was the public TCR beta signatures that indicated both CMV infection and matching HLA type. General observations from the study: HLA-C-restricted CMV clonotypes gave the most frequent clonotype in two of eight donors.

This clonotype was found a few times. Its antigen is undetermined. There are 14 residues in the CDR3. V lost 3 bases to trimming and J lost 7 bases, with 13 bases between them. Germline assignment: CDR1 LNHDA and CDR2 SQIVND (reference sequence). Each CDR3 protein is one row after TCRdb ran MiXCR on the reads. The repertoire holds under 850,000 distinct CDR3 sequences, 30% to 40% seen once, with 15% to 20% in the top ten. The chain carries TRBV19 and TRBJ1-5; weak D call: TRBD1 (5 bases). The sequence was obtained from a human donor in good health (CMV status not recorded). Some clones in this sample may be carry-over from other donors' samples. Sequences were derived from cultured PBMCs, sampled from culture after CMV antigen stimulation. The CDR3 sequence: CASSMIGEEQPQHF. In DNA, the CDR3 is TGTGCCAGTAGTATGATAGGGGAGGAGCAGCCCCAGCATTTT.